This T cell receptor (beta chain) comes out of a study of blood T cell repertoires in COVID-19. The CDR3 sequence is 18 residues long. Looked up from germline, CDR1 is MNHEY and CDR2 is SVGEGT. V trimming: 0 bases; J trimming: 3 bases; junction bases outside the gene matches: 10. TCRdb keeps only in-frame clones here, not all; method: immunoSEQ multiplex PCR. The top ten clones hold roughly 0.78% of a sample with a few hundred thousand clones, around 90% of them seen once. The sequenced sample was peripheral blood. The V gene is TRBV6-2 or TRBV6-3, the J gene TRBJ2-1; the match to TRBD2 covers 8 bases. This receptor was obtained from a man in his late teens or twenties with COVID-19, enrolled during active disease. The CDR3 sequence: CASSYSSLGAGDYNEQFF. The CDR3, as DNA: TGTGCCAGCAGTTACTCCTCCCTTGGAGCGGGGGACTACAATGAGCAGTTCTTC.